Below are 20 T cell receptor beta chains sequenced from a single sample in a study of sequential checkpoint blockade in melanoma. Generated by immunoSEQ multiplex PCR, the TCRdb table keeps only in-frame clones and is missing some. The sample includes roughly 30,000 clones, roughly 85% seen only once; the top ten take around 18%. Treatment of the sample: randomized to nivolumab then ipilimumab (arm A) or the reverse (arm B). The sequenced sample was CD8+ T cells sorted from blood (inferred from file names), obtained from a patient given nivolumab and ipilimumab in sequence. These receptors were obtained from a human donor with melanoma.

This chain connects TRBV27 to TRBJ1-1; maybe TRBD1 (5 bases). The CDR3 runs to 14 residues. CDR1 MNHEY and CDR2 SMNVEV come from the germline V gene (reference sequence). The V end lost 8 bases, the J end lost 4 bases, and 17 bases lay between the germline ends. The CDR3: CASGGTRVRTEAFF. CDR3 sequence (DNA): TGTGCCAGCGGGGGGACGAGGGTCCGCACTGAAGCTTTCTTT.

The rearrangement uses TRBV2 and TRBJ1-2; 9 bases line up with TRBD1. Germline trimming cut 2 bases from V and 7 bases from J; bases unmatched to any gene: 14. CDR1 and CDR2 from the germline V gene are SNHLY and FYNNEI. The length of the CDR3 is 17 residues. The CDR3: CASSEFRDRAHSSGYTF. CDR3 bases: TGTGCCAGCAGTGAATTCCGGGACAGGGCTCATTCAAGTGGCTACACCTTC.

Within the sample, this clone is medium-sized (0.01 to 0.1%). This chain links TRBV19 with TRBJ2-6, with 10 positions matching TRBD1. Germline CDR1 and CDR2: LNHDA and SQIVND (reference sequence). This CDR3 contains 18 residues. V dropped 9 bases and J dropped 2; count of bases not matched to a gene: 13. The CDR3 reads CASNDPGQGNPGANVLTF. CDR3 DNA: TGTGCCAGCAATGATCCGGGACAGGGGAATCCTGGGGCCAACGTCCTGACTTTC.

The CDR3 loop reads CATSRLGGTDTQYF. In DNA form, the CDR3 reads TGTGCCACCAGCAGGTTAGGGGGCACAGATACGCAGTATTTT. This rearrangement joins TRBV15 to TRBJ2-3; the D gene is possibly TRBD1 (5 bases). The V end was cut by 3 bases, the J end by 1 base, with 8 bases between. CDR3 length equals 14 residues. Germline V gives CDR1 LNHNV, CDR2 YYDKDF (reference sequence).

This chain links TRBV9 with TRBJ2-7, with 8 bases that match TRBD1. The CDR3 runs to 14 residues. J lost 7 bases, V lost 4 bases, and 10 bases had no gene match. Germline values: CDR1 SGDLS, CDR2 YYNGEE. DNA for the CDR3: TGTGCCAGCAGCCTAGCTGCAGGGGGCTGGGAGCAGTACTTC. It is translated as CASSLAAGGWEQYF.

The rearrangement uses TRBV30 and TRBJ2-1; 7 bases map to TRBD2. The CDR3 loop spans 14 amino acids. From germline, CDR1 is GTSNPN and CDR2 SVGIG (reference sequence). Unmatched junction bases numbered 7, after V lost 1 base and J lost 7 bases. The CDR3 here is CAWSAGAGLNEQFF. The CDR3 DNA reads as TGTGCCTGGAGTGCGGGAGCGGGGCTTAATGAGCAGTTCTTC.

This clone was recorded once. The chain combines TRBV4-1 with TRBJ2-7, with D maybe TRBD1 (5 bases). Germline values: CDR1 MGHRA, CDR2 YSYEKL. V was pared by 1 base and J by 5 bases, with 6 bases between. The CDR3 is 12 amino acids. CDR3 DNA sequence: TGCGCCAGCAGCCAAGGACAGAACGAGCAGTACTTC. The encoded protein is CASSQGQNEQYF.

This clone came up a few times. The chain combines TRBV28 with TRBJ1-4; the D gene is possibly TRBD1 (5 bases). This CDR3 is built from 15 residues. Germline CDR1 and CDR2: MDHEN and SYDVKM. Trimming took 1 base from V and 10 from J, leaving 16 bases between them. The CDR3 spells CASSLYGTREGKLFF. The CDR3 DNA sequence: TGTGCCAGCAGTTTATATGGGACTCGGGAGGGAAAACTGTTTTTT.

The V call is TRBV6-1, the J call TRBJ2-1; 7 nucleotides match TRBD1. The CDR3 is made up of 15 amino acids. CDR1 is MNHNS and CDR2 is SASEGT in the germline V gene. V lost 6 bases and J lost 0; bases outside the gene matches: 5. CDR3 DNA: TGTGCCAGCAGACGCAGGGGGAGCTCCTACAATGAGCAGTTCTTC. Its protein is CASRRRGSSYNEQFF.

This chain joins TRBV7-8 and TRBJ2-3, with 12 bases matching TRBD2. Losses at the gene ends were 5 bases for V and 6 bases for J; bases not matched to a gene: 6. Germline V CDR1 and CDR2: SGHVS, FQNEAQ. The CDR3 extends over 15 amino acids. Here the CDR3 DNA reads TGTGCCAGCAGCCGACTAGCGGGGGACACCGATACGCAGTATTTT. Residues: CASSRLAGDTDTQYF.

J is TRBJ2-5 and V is TRBV7-9, with 9 bases aligning to TRBD1. The CDR3 loop spans 17 amino acids. The V gene end was trimmed by 6 bases and the J gene end by 3 bases; junction bases not matched to a gene: 14. Germline V CDR1 and CDR2: SEHNR, FQNEAQ (reference sequence). In nucleotides, the CDR3 is TGTGCCAGCAGTTCTACCGGGACAGGGACGTTCAAAGAGACCCAGTACTTC. Residues: CASSSTGTGTFKETQYF. Based on the CDR3 plus reference TRBV7-9 and TRBJ2-5, the full variable domain is DTGVSQNPRHKITKRGQNVTFRCDPISEHNRLYWYRQTLGQGPEFLTYFQNEAQLEKSRLLSDRFSAERPKGSFSTLEIQRTEQGDSAMYLCASSSTGTGTFKETQYFGPGTRLLVL.

This chain links TRBV4-3 with TRBJ1-6, with a tentative D call TRBD1 (5 bases). The CDR3 totals 19 residues. Germline lookup yields CDR1 LGHNA and CDR2 YSLEER. The V end lost 3 bases, the J end lost 0 bases, and 18 bases lay between the germline ends. The CDR3 loop reads CASSHEAEGPSSYNSPLHF. The CDR3 coding sequence is TGCGCCAGCAGCCATGAGGCGGAGGGGCCGAGCTCCTATAATTCACCCCTCCACTTT.

The V call is TRBV5-1, the J call TRBJ2-5; no clear D gene. The J call may be incorrect, as the DNA end agrees better with TRBJ2-7. CDR1 and CDR2 (germline): SGHRS, YFSETQ. CDR3 length: 13 residues. The CDR3 DNA sequence: TGCGCCAGCAGCGCCACCCCGTCCTACGAGCAGTACTTC. Amino acids: CASSATPSYEQYF.

A few counts support this clone. The chain is built from TRBV7-8 and TRBJ2-1, with 7 bases identical to TRBD2. V lost 5 bases to trimming and J lost 2 bases; unmatched junction nucleotides: 9. The CDR3 totals 16 residues. CDR1 is SGHVS, CDR2 FQNEAQ, per germline. CDR3 in amino acids: CASSPAAGVTYNEQFF. The CDR3 DNA is TGTGCCAGCAGCCCTGCGGCGGGAGTAACCTACAATGAGCAGTTCTTC.

The rearrangement links TRBV19 to TRBJ2-1; D not certain. The CDR3 has 13 amino acids. V lost 3 bases and J 9 bases, leaving 12 bases between the germline ends. Germline loops: CDR1 LNHDA, CDR2 SQIVND (reference sequence). The CDR3 here is CASSMRYLIEQFF. The CDR3 DNA is TGTGCCAGTAGTATGCGCTATCTGATTGAGCAGTTCTTC.

The V and J genes are TRBV29-1 and TRBJ2-7; D unclear. CDR1 is SQVTM, CDR2 ANQGSEA, per germline. The CDR3 runs 11 residues. Trimming left V 1 base short and J 3 bases short, with 4 bases between. CDR3 DNA: TGCAGCGTTGAAGGGCTCTACGAGCAGTACTTC. Amino acids: CSVEGLYEQYF.

V is TRBV4-1 and J is TRBJ2-7; 7 nucleotides match TRBD1. Germline CDR1 and CDR2: MGHRA and YSYEKL. V lost 4 bases and J lost 6; bases outside the gene matches: 9. The CDR3 is made up of 14 amino acids. In DNA, the CDR3 is TGCGCCAGCAGCCCAACAGGGGCTGCTCGCGAGCAGTACTTC. It is translated as CASSPTGAAREQYF.

This clone came up a few times. The V and J genes are TRBV19 and TRBJ2-3; 9 bases map to TRBD2. The CDR3 totals 15 residues. The germline V gene encodes CDR1 LNHDA and CDR2 SQIVND (reference sequence). The J segment lost 0 bases and the V segment lost 5 bases, leaving 3 bases of the junction unmatched. The CDR3 region is CASSWTSVSTDTQYF. The CDR3 nucleotides read TGTGCCAGTAGTTGGACTAGCGTTAGCACAGATACGCAGTATTTT.

V and J are TRBV7-9 and TRBJ2-1, with unresolved D. CDR3 length equals 13 residues. Germline CDR1 and CDR2: SEHNR and FQNEAQ (reference sequence). Between the trimmed V and J ends, which lost 2 bases and 3 bases, there was a span of 5 bases. CDR3 bases: TGTGCCAGCAGCTTACTAGGCTACAATGAGCAGTTCTTC. It translates to CASSLLGYNEQFF.

The V call is TRBV15, the J call TRBJ2-3; 11 positions match TRBD2. Trimming removed 4 bases from V and 6 bases from J; junction bases left unmatched: 9. CDR1 LNHNV and CDR2 YYDKDF come from the germline V gene (reference sequence). The CDR3 covers 16 residues. The CDR3 region has the DNA TGTGCCACCAGCACCATTAGCGGGAGGGCCACGGATACGCAGTATTTT. This codes for CATSTISGRATDTQYF.